This T cell receptor beta chain was obtained from a study of post-analysis software for immune sequencing data. Remarks on this clonotype: The antigen remains unidentified.

Germline CDR1 KGHDR, CDR2 SFDVKD. The CDR3 has 13 amino acids. V gave up 5 bases and J gave up 8 bases, with 13 bases separating them. General study findings and limits: Analysis by F measure revealed that same-batch samples clustered strongly together. Five or six TRBV segments were significantly more frequent in patients than in controls. TRBV5-6, TRBV5-1 and TRBV20-1 were among these segments.

Prepared TCR beta cDNA libraries contained unique molecular identifiers. One entry per CDR3 protein, called by TCRdb with MiXCR from the PCR reads. This table has approximately 730,000 distinct CDR3 sequences, about 45% appearing once. The genes are TRBV24-1 and TRBJ2-3, with D possibly called TRBD1 or TRBD2 (5 bases each). This receptor was obtained from a girl aged 10 to 17 with multiple sclerosis. The sample consisted of blood. The CDR3 sequence is CATSGVGVGTQYF. Here the CDR3 DNA reads TGTGCCACCAGTGGTGTGGGGGTCGGTACGCAGTATTTT.